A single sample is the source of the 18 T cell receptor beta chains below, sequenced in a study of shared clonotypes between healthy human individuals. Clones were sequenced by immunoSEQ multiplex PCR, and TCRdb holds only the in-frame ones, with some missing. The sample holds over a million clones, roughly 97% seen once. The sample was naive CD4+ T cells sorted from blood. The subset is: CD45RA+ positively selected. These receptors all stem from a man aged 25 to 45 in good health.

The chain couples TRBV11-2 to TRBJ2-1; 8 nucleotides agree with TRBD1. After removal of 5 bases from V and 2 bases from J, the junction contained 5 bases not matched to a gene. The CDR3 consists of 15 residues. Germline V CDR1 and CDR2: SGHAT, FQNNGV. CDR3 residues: CASSADREAYNEQFF. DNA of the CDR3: TGTGCCAGCAGCGCGGACAGGGAGGCCTACAATGAGCAGTTCTTC.

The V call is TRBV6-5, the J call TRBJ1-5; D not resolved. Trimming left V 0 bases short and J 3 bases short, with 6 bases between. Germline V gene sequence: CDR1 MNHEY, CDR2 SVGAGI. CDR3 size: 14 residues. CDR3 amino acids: CASSYSSNNQPQHF. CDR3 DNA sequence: TGTGCCAGCAGTTACTCCTCCAACAATCAGCCCCAGCATTTT.

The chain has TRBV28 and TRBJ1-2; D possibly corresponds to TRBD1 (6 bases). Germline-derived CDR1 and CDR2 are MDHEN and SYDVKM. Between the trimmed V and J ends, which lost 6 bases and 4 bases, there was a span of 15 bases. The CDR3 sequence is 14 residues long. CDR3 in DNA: TGTGCCAGCAGCCCTGGACGGGGGCTCTATGGCTACACCTTC. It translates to CASSPGRGLYGYTF.

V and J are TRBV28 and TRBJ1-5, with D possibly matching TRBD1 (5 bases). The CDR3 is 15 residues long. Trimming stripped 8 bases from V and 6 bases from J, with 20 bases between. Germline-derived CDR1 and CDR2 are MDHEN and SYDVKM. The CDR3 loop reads CASPPWGRVTQPQHF. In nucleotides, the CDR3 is TGTGCCAGCCCCCCCTGGGGCAGGGTGACTCAGCCCCAGCATTTT.

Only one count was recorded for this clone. The CDR3 spells CASSLGAGGISNQPQHF. The CDR3 DNA reads as TGTGCCAGCAGCTTAGGGGCAGGGGGTATTAGCAATCAGCCCCAGCATTTT. The V gene is TRBV7-6, the J gene TRBJ1-5; TRBD1 matches at 7 bases. V was clipped by 1 base and J by 0 bases; unmatched bases: 6. CDR3 length: 17 residues. Germline V gene lookup returns CDR1 SGHVS and CDR2 FNYEAQ. Together with reference TRBV7-6 and TRBJ1-5, the CDR3 gives the full variable domain: GAGVSQSPRYKVTKRGQDVALRCDPISGHVSLYWYRQALGQGPEFLTYFNYEAQQDKSGLPNDRFSAERPEGSISTLTIQRTEQRDSAMYRCASSLGAGGISNQPQHFGDGTRLSIL.

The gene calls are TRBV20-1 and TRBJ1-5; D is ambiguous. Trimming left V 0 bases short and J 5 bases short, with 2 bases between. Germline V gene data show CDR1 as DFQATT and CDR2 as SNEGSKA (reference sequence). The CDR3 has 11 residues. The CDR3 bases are TGCAGTGCTAGAGATGATCAGCCCCAGCATTTT. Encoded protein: CSARDDQPQHF.

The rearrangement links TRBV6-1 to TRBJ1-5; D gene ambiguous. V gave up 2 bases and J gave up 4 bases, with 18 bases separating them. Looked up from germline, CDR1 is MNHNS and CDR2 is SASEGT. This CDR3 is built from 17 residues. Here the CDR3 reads CASSEPRTVNFNQPQHF. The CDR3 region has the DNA TGTGCCAGCAGTGAACCAAGGACGGTAAACTTTAATCAGCCCCAGCATTTT.

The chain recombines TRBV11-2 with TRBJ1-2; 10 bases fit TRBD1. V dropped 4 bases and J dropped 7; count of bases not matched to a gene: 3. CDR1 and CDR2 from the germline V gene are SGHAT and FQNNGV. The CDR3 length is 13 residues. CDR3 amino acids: CASSWDRGAGYTF. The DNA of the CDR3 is TGTGCCAGCAGCTGGGACAGGGGAGCTGGCTACACCTTC.

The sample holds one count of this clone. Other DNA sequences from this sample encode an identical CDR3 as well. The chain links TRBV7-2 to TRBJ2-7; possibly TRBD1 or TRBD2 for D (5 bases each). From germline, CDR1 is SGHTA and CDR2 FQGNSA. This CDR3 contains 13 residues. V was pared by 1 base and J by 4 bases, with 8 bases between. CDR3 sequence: CASSLVRGYEQYF. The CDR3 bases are TGTGCCAGCAGCTTAGTGAGGGGTTACGAGCAGTACTTC.

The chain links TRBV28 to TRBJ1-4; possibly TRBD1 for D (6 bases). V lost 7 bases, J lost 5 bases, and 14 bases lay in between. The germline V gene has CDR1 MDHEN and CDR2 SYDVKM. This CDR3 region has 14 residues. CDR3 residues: CASTQGGENEKLFF. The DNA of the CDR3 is TGTGCCAGCACCCAAGGGGGAGAAAATGAAAAACTGTTTTTT.

The DNA of the CDR3 is TGTGCCAGCAGCCCCGCCGAGCGGGGTTCCTACGAGCAGTACTTC. Its protein is CASSPAERGSYEQYF. The chain employs TRBV7-3 and TRBJ2-7, with 7 bases lining up with TRBD2. The CDR3 extends over 15 amino acids. Unmatched junction bases numbered 8, after V lost 5 bases and J lost 1 base. The germline gives CDR1 SGHTA, CDR2 FQGTGA. The full variable domain, in which reference TRBV7-3 and TRBJ2-7 provide the parts outside the CDR3, is GAGVSQTPSNKVTEKGKYVELRCDPISGHTALYWYRQSLGQGPEFLIYFQGTGAADDSGLPNDRFFAVRPEGSVSTLKIQRTERGDSAVYLCASSPAERGSYEQYFGPGTRLTVT.

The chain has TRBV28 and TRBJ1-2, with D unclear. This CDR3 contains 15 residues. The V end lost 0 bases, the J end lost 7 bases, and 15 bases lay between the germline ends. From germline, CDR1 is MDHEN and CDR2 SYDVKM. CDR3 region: CASSLWAPKTGGYTF. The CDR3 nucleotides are TGTGCCAGCAGTTTATGGGCCCCCAAGACGGGTGGCTACACCTTC.

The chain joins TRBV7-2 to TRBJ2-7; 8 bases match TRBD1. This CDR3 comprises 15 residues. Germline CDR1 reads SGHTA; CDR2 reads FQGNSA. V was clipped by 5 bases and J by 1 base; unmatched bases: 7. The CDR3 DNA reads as TGTGCCAGCAGCCTCCGGACAGGGTTTTCCTACGAGCAGTACTTC. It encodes CASSLRTGFSYEQYF.

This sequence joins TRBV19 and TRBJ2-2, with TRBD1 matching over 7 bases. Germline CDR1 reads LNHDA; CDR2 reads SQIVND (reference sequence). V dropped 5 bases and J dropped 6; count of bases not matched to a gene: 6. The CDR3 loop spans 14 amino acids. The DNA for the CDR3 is TGTGCCAGTAGTCGGGACAGCTATTCCGGGGAGCTGTTTTTT. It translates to CASSRDSYSGELFF.

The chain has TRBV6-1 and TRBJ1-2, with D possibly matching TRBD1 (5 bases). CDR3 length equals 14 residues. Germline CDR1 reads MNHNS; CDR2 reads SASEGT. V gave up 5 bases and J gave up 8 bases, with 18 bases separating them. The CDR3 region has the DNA TGTGCCAGCAGTCGACAGCGCGACGATGGAGGCTACACCTTC. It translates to CASSRQRDDGGYTF.

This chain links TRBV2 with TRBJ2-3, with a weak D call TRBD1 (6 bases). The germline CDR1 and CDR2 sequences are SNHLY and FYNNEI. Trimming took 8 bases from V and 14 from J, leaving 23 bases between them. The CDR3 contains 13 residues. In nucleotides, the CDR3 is TGTGCCAGCGGCGAAACCTTCCGGACAGCTGTGTATTTT. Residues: CASGETFRTAVYF.

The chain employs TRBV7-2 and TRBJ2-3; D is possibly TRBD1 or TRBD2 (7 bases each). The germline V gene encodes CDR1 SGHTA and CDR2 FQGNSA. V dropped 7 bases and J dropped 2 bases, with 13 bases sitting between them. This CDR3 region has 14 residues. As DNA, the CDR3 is TGTGCCAGCACCAGGGGGGGGAACACAGATACGCAGTATTTT. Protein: CASTRGGNTDTQYF. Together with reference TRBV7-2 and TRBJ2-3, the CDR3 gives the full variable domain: GAGVSQSPSNKVTEKGKDVELRCDPISGHTALYWYRQSLGQGLEFLIYFQGNSAPDKSGLPSDRFSAERTGGSVSTLTIQRTQQEDSAVYLCASTRGGNTDTQYFGPGTRLTVL.

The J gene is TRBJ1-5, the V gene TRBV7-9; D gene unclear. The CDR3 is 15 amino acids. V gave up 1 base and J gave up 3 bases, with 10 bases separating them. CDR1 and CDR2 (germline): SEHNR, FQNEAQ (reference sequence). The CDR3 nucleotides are TGTGCCAGCAGCTTAGACCCAGGAGACAATCAGCCCCAGCATTTT. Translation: CASSLDPGDNQPQHF.